The clone carrying this T cell receptor (beta chain) appeared a single time. Its specificity is not known. Only in-frame clones appear in the TCRdb table, and some are missing; sequencing was by immunoSEQ multiplex PCR. This sample has 2 million to 3 million clones, with 90% to 95% found just once. These data are taken from a study of shared clonotypes between healthy human individuals. Study-wide context: Each donor's CD4 naive and CD4 memory cells filled three plates apiece, CD8 naive two, and CD8 memory one. General study points: Naive subsets generally exceeded memory subsets in estimated richness.

This CDR3 is 14 amino acids long. CDR1 and CDR2 (germline): MGHRA, YSYEKL. Germline trimming cut 7 bases from V and 3 bases from J; bases unmatched to any gene: 6. Subsets obtained from CD4+ cells comprised CD45RA+ naive and CD45RA-negative memory cells. This chain joins TRBV4-1 and TRBJ2-7, with 10 bases fitting TRBD1. This receptor was identified in a young man in good health. Some clones in this sample may be carry-over from other donors' samples. The sample comprised naive CD4+ T cells from PBMCs. The subset: CD45RA+ positively selected. The CDR3 loop reads CASKGQGGFYEQYF. The CDR3 coding sequence is TGCGCCAGCAAAGGACAGGGGGGTTTCTACGAGCAGTACTTC.